The rows below give T cell receptor beta chains drawn from one sample of a study of cytomegalovirus exposure and HLA in healthy donors. Here immunoSEQ multiplex PCR was the method, and the copy in TCRdb shows in-frame clones only, minus some. This sample has 120,000 to 150,000 clones, with around 75% found just once. Sequences were obtained from PBMCs. These receptors came from a woman aged 40 to 55 in good health and CMV-seronegative. The CDR3 runs from the conserved cysteine through the conserved F or W. D genes are given only for firm matches. The listing skips clone size in some rows; elsewhere it reads once, few, many or a size class.

d_call | clone_size | j_call | v_call | cdr3_nt | cdr3_aa
. | . | TRBJ2-5 | TRBV12-2 | TGTGCAAGTCGCTTAGGCCGGGAGTGTCTGACCCAGTACTTC | CASRLGRECLTQYF
TRBD1 | . | TRBJ1-2 | TRBV27 | TGTGCCAGCTGCCGAGTTGGCAGGGGGCTAGAGCTCAACTATGGCTACACCTTC | CASCRVGRGLELNYGYTF
. | . | TRBJ2-7 | TRBV5-6 | TGTGCCAGCAGCTTGTGGAGTTCCTACGAGCAGTACTTC | CASSLWSSYEQYF
TRBD1 | . | TRBJ2-7 | TRBV6-1 | TGTGCCAGCAGTGAAGCATTGGACAGGTTCTCCTACGAGCAGTACTTC | CASSEALDRFSYEQYF
. | few | TRBJ1-2 | TRBV28 | TGTGCCAGCAGTTTACCTTCCACCAGGGGAAGCCATGGCTACACCTTC | CASSLPSTRGSHGYTF
. | . | TRBJ2-4 | TRBV4-2 | TGTGCCAGCAGCCAGGAGTTTGCAGCCAAAAACATTCAGTACTTC | CASSQEFAAKNIQYF
TRBD2 | . | TRBJ2-3 | TRBV6-1 | TGTGCCAGCAGTGAAGGCGTAGCGGGGAGCACAGATACGCAGTATTTT | CASSEGVAGSTDTQYF
. | . | TRBJ2-4 | TRBV4-1 | TGCGCCAGCAGCCAAGTACCAGGGGCCAAAAACATTCAGTACTTC | CASSQVPGAKNIQYF
TRBD2 | . | TRBJ2-5 | TRBV11-2 | TGTGCCAGCAGCTTTCGCCCTAGCGGAGTCAGAGAGACCCAGTACTTC | CASSFRPSGVRETQYF
TRBD2 | . | TRBJ2-1 | TRBV4-1 | TGCGCCAGCAGCCAACATACGACCGCGGGGGGGCCCTACAATGAGCAGTTCTTC | CASSQHTTAGGPYNEQFF
TRBD1 | . | TRBJ1-4 | TRBV6-1 | TGTGCCAGCCAGGGGGGAGGAGCGGAAAAACTGTTTTTT | CASQGGGAEKLFF
. | . | TRBJ2-1 | TRBV15 | TGTGCCACCAGCAGAGGTATAGGTCCGGGGTACTCCTACAATGAGCAGTTCTTC | CATSRGIGPGYSYNEQFF
TRBD1 | . | TRBJ1-2 | TRBV23-1 | TGCGCCAGCAGTCGGACTCCGACAGGGAACTATGGCTACACCTTC | CASSRTPTGNYGYTF
. | . | TRBJ2-5 | TRBV27 | TGTGCCACCCAAGTACAGGGATTCCAAGAGACCCAGTACTTC | CATQVQGFQETQYF
. | . | TRBJ1-1 | TRBV10-1 | TGCGCCAGCAGTCCCTACCAAGGGGGGAACACTGAAGCTTTCTTT | CASSPYQGGNTEAFF
TRBD1 | . | TRBJ1-6 | TRBV5-7 | TGTGCCAGCAGCCACGGACAGGGAAATTCACCCCTCCACTTT | CASSHGQGNSPLHF
. | few | TRBJ2-7 | TRBV20-1 | TGCAGTGCCGAGCGGCAAGGGGAGCAGTACTTC | CSAERQGEQYF
TRBD2 | . | TRBJ2-3 | TRBV2 | TGTGCCAGCACGGAGCGGGGGAGAGGAGATACGCAGTATTTT | CASTERGRGDTQYF
TRBD1 | . | TRBJ2-7 | TRBV19 | TGTGCCAGTAGTATAGGACAGGGGACCTACGAGCAGTACTTC | CASSIGQGTYEQYF
TRBD1 | . | TRBJ1-2 | TRBV7-9 | TGTTCCAGCAGACCTACAGGGGTCAGAGCTAACTATGGCTACACCTTC | CSSRPTGVRANYGYTF
TRBD2 | . | TRBJ2-1 | TRBV2 | TGTGCCAGCAGAGAGCGGGGGAACTCCTACAATGAGCAGTTCTTC | CASRERGNSYNEQFF
. | . | TRBJ2-3 | TRBV6-5 | TGTGCCAGCAGTTACTCGGTCCTACGGGATACGCAGTATTTT | CASSYSVLRDTQYF
TRBD1 | few | TRBJ1-2 | TRBV5-6 | TGTGCCAGCAGCTTCGGACAGGGACCCAACTATGGCTACACCTTC | CASSFGQGPNYGYTF
TRBD1 | . | TRBJ1-1 | TRBV11-2 | TGTGCCAGCAGCCACCCATCAGGGGGAAACACTGAAGCTTTCTTT | CASSHPSGGNTEAFF
TRBD2 | . | TRBJ2-2 | TRBV10-2 | TGCGCCAGCCGTAGCGGGGTGAACACCGGGGAGCTGTTTTTT | CASRSGVNTGELFF